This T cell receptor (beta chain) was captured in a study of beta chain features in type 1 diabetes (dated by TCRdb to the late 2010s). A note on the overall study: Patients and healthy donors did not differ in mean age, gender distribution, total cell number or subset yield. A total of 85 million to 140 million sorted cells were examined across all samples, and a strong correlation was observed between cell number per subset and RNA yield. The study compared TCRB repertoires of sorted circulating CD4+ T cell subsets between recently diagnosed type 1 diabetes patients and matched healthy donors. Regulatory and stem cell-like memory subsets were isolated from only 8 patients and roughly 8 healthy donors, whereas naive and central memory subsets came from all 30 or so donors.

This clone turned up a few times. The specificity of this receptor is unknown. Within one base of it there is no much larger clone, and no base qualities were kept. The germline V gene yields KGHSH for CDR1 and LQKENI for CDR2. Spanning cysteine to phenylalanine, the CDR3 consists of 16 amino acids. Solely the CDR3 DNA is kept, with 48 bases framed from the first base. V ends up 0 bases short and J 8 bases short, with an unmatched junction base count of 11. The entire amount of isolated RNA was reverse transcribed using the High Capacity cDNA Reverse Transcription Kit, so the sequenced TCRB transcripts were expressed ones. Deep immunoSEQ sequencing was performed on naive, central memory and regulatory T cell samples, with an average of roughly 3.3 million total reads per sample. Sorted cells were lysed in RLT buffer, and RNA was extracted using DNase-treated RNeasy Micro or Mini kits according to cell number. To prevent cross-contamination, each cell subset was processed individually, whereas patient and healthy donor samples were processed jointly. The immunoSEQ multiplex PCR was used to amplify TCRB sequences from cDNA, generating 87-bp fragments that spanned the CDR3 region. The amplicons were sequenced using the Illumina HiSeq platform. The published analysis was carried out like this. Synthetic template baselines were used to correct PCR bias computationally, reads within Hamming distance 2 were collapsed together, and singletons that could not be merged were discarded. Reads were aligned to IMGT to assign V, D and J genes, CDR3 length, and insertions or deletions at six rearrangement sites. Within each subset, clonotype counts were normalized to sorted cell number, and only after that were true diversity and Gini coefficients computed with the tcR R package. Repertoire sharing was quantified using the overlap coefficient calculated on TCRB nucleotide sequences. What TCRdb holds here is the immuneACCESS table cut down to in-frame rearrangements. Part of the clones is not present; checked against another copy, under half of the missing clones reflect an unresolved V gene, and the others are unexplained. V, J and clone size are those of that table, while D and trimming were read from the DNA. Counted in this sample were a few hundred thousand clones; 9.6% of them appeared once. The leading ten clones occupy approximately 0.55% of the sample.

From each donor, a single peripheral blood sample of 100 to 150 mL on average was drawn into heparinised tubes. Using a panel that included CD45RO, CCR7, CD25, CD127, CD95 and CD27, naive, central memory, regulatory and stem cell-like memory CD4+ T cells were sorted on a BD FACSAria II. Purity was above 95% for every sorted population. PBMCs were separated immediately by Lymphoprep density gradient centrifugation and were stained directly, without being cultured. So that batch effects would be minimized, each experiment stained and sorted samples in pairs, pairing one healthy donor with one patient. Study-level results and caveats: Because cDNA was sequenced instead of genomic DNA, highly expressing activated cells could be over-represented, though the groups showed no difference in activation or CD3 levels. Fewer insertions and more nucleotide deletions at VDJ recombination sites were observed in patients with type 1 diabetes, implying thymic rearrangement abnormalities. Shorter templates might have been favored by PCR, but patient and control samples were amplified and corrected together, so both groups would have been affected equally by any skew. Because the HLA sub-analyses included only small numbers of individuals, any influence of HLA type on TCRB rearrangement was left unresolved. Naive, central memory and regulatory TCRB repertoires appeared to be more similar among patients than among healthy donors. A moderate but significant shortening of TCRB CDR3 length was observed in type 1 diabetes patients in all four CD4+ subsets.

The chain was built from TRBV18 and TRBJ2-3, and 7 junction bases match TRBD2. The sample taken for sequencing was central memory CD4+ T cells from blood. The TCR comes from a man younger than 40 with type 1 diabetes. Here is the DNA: TGTGCCAGCTCACCACCGAGTAGCGGGCCGGAGGGTACGCAGTATTTT. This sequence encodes CASSPPSSGPEGTQYF.